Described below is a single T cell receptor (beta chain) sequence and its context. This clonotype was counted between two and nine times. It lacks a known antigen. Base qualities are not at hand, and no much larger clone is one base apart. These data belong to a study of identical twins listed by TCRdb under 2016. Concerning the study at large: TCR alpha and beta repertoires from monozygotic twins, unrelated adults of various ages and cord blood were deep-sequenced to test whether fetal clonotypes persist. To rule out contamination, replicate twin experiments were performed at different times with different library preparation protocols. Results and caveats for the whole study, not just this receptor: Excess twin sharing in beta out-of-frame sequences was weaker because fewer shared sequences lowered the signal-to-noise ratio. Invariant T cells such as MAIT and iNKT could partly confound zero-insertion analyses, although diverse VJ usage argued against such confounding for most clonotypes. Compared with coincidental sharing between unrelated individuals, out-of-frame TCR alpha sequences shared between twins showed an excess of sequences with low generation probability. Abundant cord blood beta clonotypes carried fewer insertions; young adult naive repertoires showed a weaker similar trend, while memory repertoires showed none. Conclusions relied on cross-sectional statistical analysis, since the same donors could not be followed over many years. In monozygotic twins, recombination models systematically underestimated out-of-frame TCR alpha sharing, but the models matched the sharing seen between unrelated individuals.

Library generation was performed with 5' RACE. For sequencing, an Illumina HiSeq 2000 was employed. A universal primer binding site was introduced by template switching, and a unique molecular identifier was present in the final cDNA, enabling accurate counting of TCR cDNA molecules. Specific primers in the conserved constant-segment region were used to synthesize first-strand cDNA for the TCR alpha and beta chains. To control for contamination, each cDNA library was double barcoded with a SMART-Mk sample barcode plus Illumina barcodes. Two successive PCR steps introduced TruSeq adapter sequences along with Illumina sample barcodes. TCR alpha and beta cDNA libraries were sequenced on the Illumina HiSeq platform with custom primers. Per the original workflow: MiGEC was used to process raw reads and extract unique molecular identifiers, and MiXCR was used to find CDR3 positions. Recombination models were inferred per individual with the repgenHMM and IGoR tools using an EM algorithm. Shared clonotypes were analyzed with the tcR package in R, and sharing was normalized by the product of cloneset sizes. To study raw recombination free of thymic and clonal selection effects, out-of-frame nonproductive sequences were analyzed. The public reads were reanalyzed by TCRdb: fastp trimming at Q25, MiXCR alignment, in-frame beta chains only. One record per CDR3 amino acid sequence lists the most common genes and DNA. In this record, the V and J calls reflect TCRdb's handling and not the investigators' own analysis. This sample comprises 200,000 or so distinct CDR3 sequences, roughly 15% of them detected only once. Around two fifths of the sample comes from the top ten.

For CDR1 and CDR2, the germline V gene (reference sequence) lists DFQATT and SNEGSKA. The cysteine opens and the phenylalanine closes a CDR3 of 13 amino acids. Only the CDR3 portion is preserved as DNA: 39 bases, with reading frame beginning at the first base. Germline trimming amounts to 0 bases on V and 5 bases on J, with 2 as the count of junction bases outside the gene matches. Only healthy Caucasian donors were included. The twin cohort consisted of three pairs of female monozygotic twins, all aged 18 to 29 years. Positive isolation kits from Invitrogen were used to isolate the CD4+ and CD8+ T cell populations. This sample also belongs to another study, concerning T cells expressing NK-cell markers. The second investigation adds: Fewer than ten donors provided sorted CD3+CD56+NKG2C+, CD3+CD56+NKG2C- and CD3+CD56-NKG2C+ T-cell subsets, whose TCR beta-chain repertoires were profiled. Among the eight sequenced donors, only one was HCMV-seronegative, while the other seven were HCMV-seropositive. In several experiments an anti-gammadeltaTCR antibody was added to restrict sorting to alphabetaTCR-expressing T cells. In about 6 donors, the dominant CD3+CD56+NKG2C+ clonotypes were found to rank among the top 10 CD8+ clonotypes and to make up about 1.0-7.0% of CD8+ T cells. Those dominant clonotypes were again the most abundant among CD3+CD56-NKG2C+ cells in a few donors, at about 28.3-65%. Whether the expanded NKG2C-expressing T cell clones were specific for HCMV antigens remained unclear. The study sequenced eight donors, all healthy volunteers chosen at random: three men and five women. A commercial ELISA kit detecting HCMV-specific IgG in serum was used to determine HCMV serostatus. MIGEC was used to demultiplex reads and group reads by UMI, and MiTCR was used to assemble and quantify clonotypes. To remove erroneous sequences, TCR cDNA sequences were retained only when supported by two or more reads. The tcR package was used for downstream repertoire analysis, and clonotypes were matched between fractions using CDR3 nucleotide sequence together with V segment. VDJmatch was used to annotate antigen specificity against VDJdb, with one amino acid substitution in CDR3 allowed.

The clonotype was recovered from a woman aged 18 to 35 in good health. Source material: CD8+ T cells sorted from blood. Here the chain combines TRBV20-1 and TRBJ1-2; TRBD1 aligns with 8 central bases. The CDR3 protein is CSAREDREYGYTF. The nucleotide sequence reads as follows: TGCAGTGCTAGAGAGGACAGGGAGTATGGCTACACCTTC.